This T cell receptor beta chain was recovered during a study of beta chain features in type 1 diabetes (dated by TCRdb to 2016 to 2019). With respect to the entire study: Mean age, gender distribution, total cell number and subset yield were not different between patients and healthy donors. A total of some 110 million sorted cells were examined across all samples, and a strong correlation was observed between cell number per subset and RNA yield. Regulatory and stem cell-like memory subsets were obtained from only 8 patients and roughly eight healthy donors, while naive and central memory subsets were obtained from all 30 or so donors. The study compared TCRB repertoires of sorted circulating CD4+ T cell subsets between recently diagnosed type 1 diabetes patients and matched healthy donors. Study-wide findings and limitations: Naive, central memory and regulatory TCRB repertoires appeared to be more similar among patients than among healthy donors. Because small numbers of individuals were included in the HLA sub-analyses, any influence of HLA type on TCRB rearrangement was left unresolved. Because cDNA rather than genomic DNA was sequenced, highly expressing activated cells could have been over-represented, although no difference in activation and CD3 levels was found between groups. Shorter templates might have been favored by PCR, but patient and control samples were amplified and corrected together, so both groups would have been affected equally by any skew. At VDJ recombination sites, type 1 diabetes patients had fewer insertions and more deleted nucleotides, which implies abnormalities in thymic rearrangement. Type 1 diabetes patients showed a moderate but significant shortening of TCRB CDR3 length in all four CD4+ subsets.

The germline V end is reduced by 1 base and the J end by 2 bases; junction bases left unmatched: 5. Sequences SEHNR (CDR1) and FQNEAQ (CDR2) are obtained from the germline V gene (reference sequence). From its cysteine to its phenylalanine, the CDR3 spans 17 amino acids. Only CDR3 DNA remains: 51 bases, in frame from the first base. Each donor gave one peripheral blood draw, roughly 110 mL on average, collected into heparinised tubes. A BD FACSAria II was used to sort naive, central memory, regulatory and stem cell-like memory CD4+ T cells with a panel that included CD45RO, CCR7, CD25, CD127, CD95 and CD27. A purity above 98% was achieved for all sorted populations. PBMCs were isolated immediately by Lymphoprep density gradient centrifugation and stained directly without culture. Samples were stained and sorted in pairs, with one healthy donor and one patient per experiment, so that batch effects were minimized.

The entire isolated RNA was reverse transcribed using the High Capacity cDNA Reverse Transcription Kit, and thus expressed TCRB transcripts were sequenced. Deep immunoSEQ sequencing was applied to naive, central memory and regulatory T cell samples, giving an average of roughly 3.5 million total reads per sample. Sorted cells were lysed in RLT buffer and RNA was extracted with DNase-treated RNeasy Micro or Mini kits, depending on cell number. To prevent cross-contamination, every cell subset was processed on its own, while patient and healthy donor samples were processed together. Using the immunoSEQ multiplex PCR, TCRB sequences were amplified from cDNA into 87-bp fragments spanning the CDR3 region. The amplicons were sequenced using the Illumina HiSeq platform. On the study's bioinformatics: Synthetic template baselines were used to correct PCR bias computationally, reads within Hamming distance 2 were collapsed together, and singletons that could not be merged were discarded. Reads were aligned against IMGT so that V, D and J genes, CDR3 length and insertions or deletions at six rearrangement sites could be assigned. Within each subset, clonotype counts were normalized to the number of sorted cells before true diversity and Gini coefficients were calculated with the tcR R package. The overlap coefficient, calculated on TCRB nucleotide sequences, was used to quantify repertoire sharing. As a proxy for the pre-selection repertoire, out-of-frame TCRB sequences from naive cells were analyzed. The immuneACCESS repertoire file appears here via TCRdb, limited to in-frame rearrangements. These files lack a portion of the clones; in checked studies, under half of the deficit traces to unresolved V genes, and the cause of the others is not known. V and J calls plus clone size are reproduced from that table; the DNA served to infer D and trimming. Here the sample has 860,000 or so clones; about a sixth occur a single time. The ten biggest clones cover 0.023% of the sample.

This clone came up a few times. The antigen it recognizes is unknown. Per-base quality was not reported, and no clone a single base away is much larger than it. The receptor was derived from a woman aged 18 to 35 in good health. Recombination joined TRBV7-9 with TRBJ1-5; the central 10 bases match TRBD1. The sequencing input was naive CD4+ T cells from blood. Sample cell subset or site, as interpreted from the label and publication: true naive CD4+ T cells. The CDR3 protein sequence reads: CASSLGTGGRGNQPQHF. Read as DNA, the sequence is TGTGCCAGCAGCTTAGGGACAGGGGGTAGGGGCAATCAGCCCCAGCATTTT.